The 8 T cell receptor beta chains below come from one sample, sequenced in a study of blood T cell repertoires in COVID-19. Profiling relied on immunoSEQ multiplex PCR, and the TCRdb table lists in-frame clones only, not all of them. The sample yields roughly 80,000 clones, nearly 90% seen once. Material for sequencing was peripheral blood. The receptor source for this set is a woman aged 80 or over with acute or convalescent COVID-19.

V is TRBV11-3 and J is TRBJ2-2; no reliable D call. Deletions cut 3 bases from V and 3 bases from J, with 11 bases between. CDR3 length: 15 amino acids. Germline CDR1 is SGHNT and CDR2 is YENEEA. The CDR3 sequence is CASSFSQLDTGELFF. The CDR3 DNA follows: TGTGCCAGCAGCTTTTCACAGTTGGACACCGGGGAGCTGTTTTTT.

This clone has only a few counts. The rearrangement joins TRBV18 to TRBJ2-1; TRBD2 aligns across 9 bases. This CDR3 has 17 residues. Looked up from germline, CDR1 is KGHSH and CDR2 is LQKENI. With 3 bases clipped from V and 4 bases from J, the junction kept 10 bases outside the gene matches. CDR3 residues: CASSPYLAGALYNEQFF. The CDR3 DNA reads as TGTGCCAGCTCACCCTACTTAGCGGGGGCCCTTTACAATGAGCAGTTCTTC.

The V call is TRBV12-5, the J call TRBJ2-5; 9 bases agree with TRBD1. The ends lost 1 base at V and 6 bases at J; junction bases unmatched: 6. Germline values: CDR1 LGHNT, CDR2 FRNRAP. The CDR3 sequence is 15 residues long. CDR3 loop: CASGLGDRAQQTQYF. The CDR3 region has the DNA TGTGCTAGTGGTTTGGGGGACAGGGCTCAGCAGACCCAGTACTTC. Complete variable domain (other parts from reference TRBV12-5 and TRBJ2-5): DARVTQTPRHKVTEMGQEVTMRCQPILGHNTVFWYRQTMMQGLELLAYFRNRAPLDDSGMPKDRFSAEMPDATLATLKIQPSEPRDSAVYFCASGLGDRAQQTQYFGPGTRLLVL.

This rearrangement joins TRBV7-3 to TRBJ2-6, with 7 bases matching TRBD1. V dropped 7 bases and J dropped 0; count of bases not matched to a gene: 12. Germline CDR1 is SGHTA and CDR2 is FQGTGA. This CDR3 spans 18 amino acids. DNA for the CDR3: TGTGCCAGCAACTCATCCCGACAGGGATTCTCTGGGGCCAACGTCCTGACTTTC. Translated, it gives CASNSSRQGFSGANVLTF.

The rearrangement joins TRBV2 to TRBJ2-5; tentative D call: TRBD2 (5 bases). The CDR3 runs to 15 residues. Germline CDR1 and CDR2: SNHLY and FYNNEI. Trimming took off 3 bases at V and 6 bases at J, with 17 bases between the two ends. CDR3 coding DNA: TGTGCCAGCAGTGACCTCCGGGGTAGCTCACAGACCCAGTACTTC. Its protein is CASSDLRGSSQTQYF.

The chain combines TRBV18 with TRBJ1-4, with TRBD1 matching 9 bases. CDR1 KGHSH and CDR2 LQKENI come from the germline V gene. V lost 4 bases and J lost 8; bases outside the gene matches: 11. The CDR3 loop spans 16 amino acids. The CDR3 reads CASSLLSQGAGEKLFF. As DNA, the CDR3 is TGTGCCAGCTCACTCCTCTCACAGGGGGCAGGCGAAAAACTGTTTTTT. The variable domain in full, completed from reference TRBV18 and TRBJ1-4, reads NAGVMQNPRHLVRRRGQEARLRCSPMKGHSHVYWYRQLPEEGLKFMVYLQKENIIDESGMPKERFSAEFPKEGPSILRIQQVVRGDSAAYFCASSLLSQGAGEKLFFGSGTQLSVL.

The chain employs TRBV7-2 and TRBJ2-7; 8 bases align to TRBD2. The length of the CDR3 is 14 residues. With V trimmed by 1 base and J by 3 bases, 2 bases remained unmatched. Germline V gene data show CDR1 as SGHTA and CDR2 as FQGNSA. CDR3 protein: CASSLVGLGYEQYF. CDR3 nucleotide sequence: TGTGCCAGCAGCTTAGTGGGACTAGGCTACGAGCAGTACTTC.

V gene TRBV27 combines with J gene TRBJ1-2, with a weak D call TRBD1 (6 bases). The germline V gene has CDR1 MNHEY and CDR2 SMNVEV (reference sequence). The CDR3 loop spans 14 amino acids. Trimming took 2 bases from V and 2 from J, leaving 9 bases between them. CDR3 sequence (DNA): TGTGCCAGCAGTTTAGGCGGGGGCAACTATGGCTACACCTTC. It translates to CASSLGGGNYGYTF.